This is a list of T cell receptor beta chains from one sample in a study of lymphopenia after photon versus proton radiotherapy. Repertoires were generated with immunoSEQ multiplex PCR, while TCRdb's copy carries only in-frame clones and drops some. The repertoire includes 55,000 to 75,000 clones, approximately 90% of them detected once, and around 2.6% sits in the top ten. The sample consisted of peripheral blood, taken from a patient treated with photon-based radiotherapy. Source of these receptors: a woman in her 70s with pancreatic cancer. The conserved cysteine and the conserved F or W are not part of the CDR3 here. The D gene is left open where the match is weak.

d_call,j_call,v_call,cdr3_aa
-,TRBJ2-3,TRBV18,ASSPGTDTQY
-,TRBJ2-7,TRBV7-9,ASGLLAYEQY
-,TRBJ1-1,TRBV7-8,ASSRNSQGGSTTEAF
-,TRBJ1-3,TRBV30,AWSVLAGNTIY
-,TRBJ1-1,TRBV18,ASSPGANTEAF
-,TRBJ2-1,TRBV7-6,ASSHRDNEQF
-,TRBJ2-1,TRBV19,ASSIWRGTGESHNEQF
-,TRBJ2-7,TRBV5-6,ASSPRGSLRLYEQY
-,TRBJ2-7,TRBV6-6,ASSTGFRGYEQY
-,TRBJ1-1,TRBV6-5,ASSKPGGSTEAF
-,TRBJ2-5,TRBV6-6,ASSQQETQY
TRBD2,TRBJ2-3,TRBV6-1,ASSREADTQY
-,TRBJ2-4,TRBV9,ASSVGLRGDTAKNIQY
TRBD1,TRBJ2-7,TRBV11-3,ASSLAGDRVRPTSEQY
-,TRBJ2-5,TRBV18,ASSPNLQETQY
TRBD2,TRBJ2-1,TRBV19,ASSIAGLADYNEQF
TRBD2,TRBJ2-7,TRBV28,ASSLISSGSIYEQY
-,TRBJ2-7,TRBV6-5,ASSYSLPDGSYEQY
-,TRBJ2-2,TRBV5-1,ASRKGDSYTGELF
TRBD1,TRBJ2-7,TRBV5-1,ASSLRRRQGENYEQY
-,TRBJ1-1,TRBV28,ASSLAGLDSNTEAF
-,TRBJ1-5,TRBV6-1,ASSPWSGSNQPQH
TRBD1,TRBJ1-2,TRBV28,ASTDREGGYT
-,TRBJ2-2,TRBV2,ASSELDPANTGELF
-,TRBJ1-1,TRBV21-1,ASSNSAGEKGPEAF
TRBD1,TRBJ1-1,TRBV10-3,AISRDREAEAF
TRBD2,TRBJ2-1,TRBV9,ASSVRVLAGVSEQF
-,TRBJ2-5,TRBV4-1,ASSQDGWRGSETQY
-,TRBJ2-2,TRBV5-5,ASSLEGSTGELF
-,TRBJ2-7,TRBV7-2,ASSSSSYEQY
-,TRBJ1-3,TRBV6-1,ASRREFSGNTIY
-,TRBJ2-3,TRBV19,ASRPYSSTDTQY
-,TRBJ2-3,TRBV7-2,ASLGGPGTDTQY
-,TRBJ1-2,TRBV5-1,ASSLMGPRNGYT
-,TRBJ1-4,TRBV4-2,ASSQDAGGANNEKLF
TRBD2,TRBJ2-5,TRBV7-6,ASSSRTSGGLRSIQETQY
-,TRBJ1-2,TRBV5-8,ASSRSSGNYYGYT
-,TRBJ2-3,TRBV28,ASSSGTPPQTQY
-,TRBJ1-2,TRBV5-4,ASTLPPGHGYT
-,TRBJ2-4,TRBV19,ASSTGILRAKNIQY
-,TRBJ2-5,TRBV6-5,ASRKGFAQETQY
-,TRBJ1-1,TRBV18,ASSPRAGSEAF
-,TRBJ1-1,TRBV7-3,ASSLFLSTEAF
-,TRBJ2-1,TRBV28,ASSPGLYNEQF
-,TRBJ1-5,TRBV18,ASSNEGNQPQH
-,TRBJ1-1,TRBV30,AWSKQGNTEAF
-,TRBJ2-2,TRBV7-8,ASSIYAGEPGELF
-,TRBJ2-5,TRBV28,ASSLNGETQY
-,TRBJ2-7,TRBV28,ASSPDTDEQY
TRBD2,TRBJ2-1,TRBV2,ASNPPMGLAMINEQF